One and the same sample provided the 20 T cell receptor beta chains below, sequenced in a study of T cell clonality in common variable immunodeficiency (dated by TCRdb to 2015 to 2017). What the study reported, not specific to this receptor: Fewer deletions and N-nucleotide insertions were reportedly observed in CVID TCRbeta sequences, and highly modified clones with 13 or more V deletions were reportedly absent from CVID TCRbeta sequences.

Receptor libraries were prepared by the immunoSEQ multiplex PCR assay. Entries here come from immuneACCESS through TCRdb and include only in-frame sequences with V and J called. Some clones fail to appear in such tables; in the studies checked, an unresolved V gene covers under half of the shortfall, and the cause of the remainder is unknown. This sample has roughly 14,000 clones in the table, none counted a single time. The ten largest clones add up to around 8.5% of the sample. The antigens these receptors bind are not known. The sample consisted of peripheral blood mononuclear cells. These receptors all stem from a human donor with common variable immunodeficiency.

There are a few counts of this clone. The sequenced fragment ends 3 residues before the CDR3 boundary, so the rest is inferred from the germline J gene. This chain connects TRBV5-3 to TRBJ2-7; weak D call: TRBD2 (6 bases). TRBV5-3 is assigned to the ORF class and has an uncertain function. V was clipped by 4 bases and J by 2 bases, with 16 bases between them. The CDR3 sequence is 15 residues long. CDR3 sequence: CARSILTSPTYEQYF. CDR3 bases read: TGTGCCAGAAGCATCCTGACTAGTCCGACCTACGAG.

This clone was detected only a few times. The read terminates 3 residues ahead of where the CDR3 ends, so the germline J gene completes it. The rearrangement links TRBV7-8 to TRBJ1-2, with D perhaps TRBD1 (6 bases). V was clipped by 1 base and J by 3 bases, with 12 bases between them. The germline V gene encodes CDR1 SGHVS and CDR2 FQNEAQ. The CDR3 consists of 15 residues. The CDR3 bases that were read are TGTGCCAGCAGCTTAGTAGTGGACAGTCACTATGGC. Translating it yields CASSLVVDSHYG. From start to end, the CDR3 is CASSLVVDSHYGYTF.

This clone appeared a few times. This CDR3 reads CATTGTGGFEQYF. The part of the CDR3 DNA that was read is TGTGCCACTACCGGGACAGGGGGCTTCGAG. V and J are TRBV19 and TRBJ2-7; TRBD1 aligns across 12 bases. Sequencing ends 3 residues short of the CDR3 end; the germline J gene provides the rest. V trimming: 10 bases; J trimming: 6 bases; junction bases outside the gene matches: 7. The CDR3 loop spans 13 amino acids. The germline gives CDR1 LNHDA, CDR2 SQIVND (reference sequence).

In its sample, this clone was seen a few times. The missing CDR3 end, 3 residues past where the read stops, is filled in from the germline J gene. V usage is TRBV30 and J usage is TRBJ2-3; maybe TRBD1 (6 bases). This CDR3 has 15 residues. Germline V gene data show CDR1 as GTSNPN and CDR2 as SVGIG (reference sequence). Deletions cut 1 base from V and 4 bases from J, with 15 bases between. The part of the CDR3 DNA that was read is TGTGCCTGGAGTGCCCGAGGGGGTCAAGCAGATACG. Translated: CAWSARGGQADT. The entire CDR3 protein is CAWSARGGQADTQYF. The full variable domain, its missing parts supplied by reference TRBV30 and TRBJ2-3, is SQTIHQWPATLVQPVGSPLSLECTVEGTSNPNLYWYRQAAGRGLQLLFYSVGIGQISSEVPQNLSASRPQDRQFILSSKKLLLSDSGFYLCAWSARGGQADTQYFGPGTRLTVL.

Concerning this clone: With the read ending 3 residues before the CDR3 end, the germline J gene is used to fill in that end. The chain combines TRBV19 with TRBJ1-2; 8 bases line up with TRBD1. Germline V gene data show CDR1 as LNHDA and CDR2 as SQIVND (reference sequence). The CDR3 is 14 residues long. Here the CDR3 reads CASSRTGNLFGYTF. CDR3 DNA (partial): TGTGCCAGTAGCCGGACAGGGAATCTCTTCGGC.

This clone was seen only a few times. CDR3 DNA (partial): TGTGCCAGCTCGCTAACAGGGCCTGACCAGCCC. Amino acids: CASSLTGPDQP. The full CDR3 sequence reads CASSLTGPDQPQHF. The rearrangement joins TRBV18 to TRBJ1-5, with a possible D match to TRBD1 (6 bases). The sequence runs out 3 residues before the end of the CDR3; the remainder is reconstructed from the germline J gene. The CDR3 sequence is 14 residues long. V was cut by 6 bases and J by 7 bases, with 16 bases left in between. Germline CDR1 KGHSH, CDR2 LQKENI. Full variable domain (remainder filled in from reference TRBV18 and TRBJ1-5): NAGVMQNPRHLVRRRGQEARLRCSPMKGHSHVYWYRQLPEEGLKFMVYLQKENIIDESGMPKERFSAEFPKEGPSILRIQQVVRGDSAAYFCASSLTGPDQPQHFGDGTRLSIL.

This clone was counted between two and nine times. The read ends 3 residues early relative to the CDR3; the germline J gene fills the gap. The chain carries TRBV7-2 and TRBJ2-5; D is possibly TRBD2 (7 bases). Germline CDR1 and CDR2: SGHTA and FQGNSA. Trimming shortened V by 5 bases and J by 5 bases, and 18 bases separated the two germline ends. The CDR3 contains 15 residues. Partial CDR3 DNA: TGTGCCAGCAGCCCCCAAGGGGGGGCCCGCGAGACC. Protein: CASSPQGGARET. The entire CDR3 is CASSPQGGARETQYF. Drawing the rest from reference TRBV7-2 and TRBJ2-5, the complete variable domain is GAGVSQSPSNKVTEKGKDVELRCDPISGHTALYWYRQSLGQGLEFLIYFQGNSAPDKSGLPSDRFSAERTGGSVSTLTIQRTQQEDSAVYLCASSPQGGARETQYFGPGTRLLVL.

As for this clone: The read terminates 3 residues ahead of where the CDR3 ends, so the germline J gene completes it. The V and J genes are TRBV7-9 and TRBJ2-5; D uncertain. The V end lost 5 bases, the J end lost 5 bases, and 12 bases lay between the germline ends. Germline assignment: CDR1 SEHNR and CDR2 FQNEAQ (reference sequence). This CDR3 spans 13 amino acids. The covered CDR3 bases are TGTGCCAGCAGCCAAAACAGTAGGGAGACC. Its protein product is CASSQNSRET. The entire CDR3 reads CASSQNSRETQYF.

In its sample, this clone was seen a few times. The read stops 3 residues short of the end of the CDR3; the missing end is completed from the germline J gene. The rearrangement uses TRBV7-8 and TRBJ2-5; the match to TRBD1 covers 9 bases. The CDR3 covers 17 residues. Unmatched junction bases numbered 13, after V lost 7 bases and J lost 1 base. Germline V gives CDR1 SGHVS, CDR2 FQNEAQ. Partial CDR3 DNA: TGTGCCAGCATTGGGGGTTACAGGGGGCCGCCCCAAGAGACC. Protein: CASIGGYRGPPQET. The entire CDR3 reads CASIGGYRGPPQETQYF.

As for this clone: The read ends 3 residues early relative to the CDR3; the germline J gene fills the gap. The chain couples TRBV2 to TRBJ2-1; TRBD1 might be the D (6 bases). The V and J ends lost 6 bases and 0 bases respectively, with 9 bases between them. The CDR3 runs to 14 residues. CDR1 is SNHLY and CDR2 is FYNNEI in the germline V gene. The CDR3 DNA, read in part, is TGTGCCAGCAGCGGACAGTTCTCCTACAATGAG. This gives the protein CASSGQFSYNE. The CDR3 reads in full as CASSGQFSYNEQFF.

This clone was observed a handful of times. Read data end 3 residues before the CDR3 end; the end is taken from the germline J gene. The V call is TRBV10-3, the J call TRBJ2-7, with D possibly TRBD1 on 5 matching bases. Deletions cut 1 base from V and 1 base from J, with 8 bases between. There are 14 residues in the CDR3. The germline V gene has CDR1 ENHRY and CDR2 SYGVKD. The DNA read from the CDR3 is TGTGCCATCAGTGAGTTAGCAGGGTCCTACGAG. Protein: CAISELAGSYE. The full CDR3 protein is CAISELAGSYEQYF.

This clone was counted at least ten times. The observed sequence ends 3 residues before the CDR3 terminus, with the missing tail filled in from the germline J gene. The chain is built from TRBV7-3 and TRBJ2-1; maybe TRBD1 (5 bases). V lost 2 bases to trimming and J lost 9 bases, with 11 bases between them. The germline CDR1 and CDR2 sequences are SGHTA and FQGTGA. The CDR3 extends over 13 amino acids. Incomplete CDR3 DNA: TGTGCCAGCAGCTTAGGAAACAGGCTTGAG. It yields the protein CASSLGNRLE. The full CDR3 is CASSLGNRLEQFF.

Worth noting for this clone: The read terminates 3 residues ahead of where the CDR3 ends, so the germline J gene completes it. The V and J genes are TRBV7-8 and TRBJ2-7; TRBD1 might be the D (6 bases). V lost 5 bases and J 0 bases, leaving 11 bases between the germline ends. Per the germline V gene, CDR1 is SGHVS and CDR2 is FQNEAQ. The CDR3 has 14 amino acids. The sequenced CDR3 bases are TGTGCCAGCAGCCTATACAGGGCCTCCTACGAG. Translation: CASSLYRASYE. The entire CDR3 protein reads CASSLYRASYEQYF.

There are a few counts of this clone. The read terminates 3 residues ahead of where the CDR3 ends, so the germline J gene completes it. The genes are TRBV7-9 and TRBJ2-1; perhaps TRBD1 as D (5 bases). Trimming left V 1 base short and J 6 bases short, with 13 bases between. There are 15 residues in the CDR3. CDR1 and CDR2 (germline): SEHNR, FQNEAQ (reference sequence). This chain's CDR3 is CASSLVQGWGNEQFF. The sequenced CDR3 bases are TGTGCCAGCAGCTTAGTTCAGGGTTGGGGCAATGAG. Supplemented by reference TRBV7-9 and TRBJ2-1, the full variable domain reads DTGVSQNPRHKITKRGQNVTFRCDPISEHNRLYWYRQTLGQGPEFLTYFQNEAQLEKSRLLSDRFSAERPKGSFSTLEIQRTEQGDSAMYLCASSLVQGWGNEQFFGPGTRLTVL.

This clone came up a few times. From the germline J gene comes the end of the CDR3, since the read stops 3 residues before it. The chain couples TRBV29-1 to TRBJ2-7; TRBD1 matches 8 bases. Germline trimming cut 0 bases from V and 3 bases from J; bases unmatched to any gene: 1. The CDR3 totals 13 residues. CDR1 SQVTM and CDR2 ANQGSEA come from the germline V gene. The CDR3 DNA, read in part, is TGCAGCGTTGAAGACGGGACAGGCTACGAG. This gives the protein CSVEDGTGYE. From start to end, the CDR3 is CSVEDGTGYEQYF.

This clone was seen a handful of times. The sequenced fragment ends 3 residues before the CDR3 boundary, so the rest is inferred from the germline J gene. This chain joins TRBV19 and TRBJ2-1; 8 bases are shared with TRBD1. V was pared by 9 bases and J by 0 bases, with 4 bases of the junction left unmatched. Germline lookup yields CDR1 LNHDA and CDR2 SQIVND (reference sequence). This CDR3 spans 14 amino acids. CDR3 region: CASRTGLSYNEQFF. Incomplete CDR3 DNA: TGTGCCAGCCGGACAGGGCTCTCCTACAATGAG.

The DNA read from the CDR3 is TGTGCCAGTAGTATAGTAGCTAGCGGGGCCAACAATGAG. This sequence encodes CASSIVASGANNE. The complete CDR3 protein is CASSIVASGANNEQFF. V is TRBV19 and J is TRBJ2-1; TRBD2 aligns across 9 bases. The sequenced fragment ends 3 residues before the CDR3 boundary, so the rest is inferred from the germline J gene. Germline V CDR1 and CDR2: LNHDA, SQIVND (reference sequence). Unmatched junction bases numbered 6, after V lost 1 base and J lost 5 bases. This CDR3 spans 16 amino acids.

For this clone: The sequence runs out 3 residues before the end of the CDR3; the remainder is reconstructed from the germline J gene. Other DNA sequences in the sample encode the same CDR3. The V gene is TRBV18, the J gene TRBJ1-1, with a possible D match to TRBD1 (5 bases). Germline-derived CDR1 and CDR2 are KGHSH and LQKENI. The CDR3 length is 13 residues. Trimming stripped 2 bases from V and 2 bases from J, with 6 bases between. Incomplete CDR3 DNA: TGTGCCAGCTCACCAACAGGAAACACTGAA. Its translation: CASSPTGNTE. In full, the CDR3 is CASSPTGNTEAFF.

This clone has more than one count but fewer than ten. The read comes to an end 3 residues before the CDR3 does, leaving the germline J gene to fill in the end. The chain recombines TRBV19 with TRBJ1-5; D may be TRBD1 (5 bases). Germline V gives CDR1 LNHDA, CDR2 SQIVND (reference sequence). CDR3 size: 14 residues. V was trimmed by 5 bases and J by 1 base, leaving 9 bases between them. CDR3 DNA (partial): TGTGCCAGTAGTGGGGGGTTCAGCAATCAGCCC. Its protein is CASSGGFSNQP. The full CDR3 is CASSGGFSNQPQHF.

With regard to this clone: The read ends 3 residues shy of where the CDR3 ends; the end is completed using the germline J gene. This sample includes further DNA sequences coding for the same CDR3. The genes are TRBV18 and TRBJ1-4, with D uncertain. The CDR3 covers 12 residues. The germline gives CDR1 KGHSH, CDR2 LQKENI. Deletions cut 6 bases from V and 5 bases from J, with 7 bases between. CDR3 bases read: TGTGCCAGCTCGTCCAAAAATGAAAAA. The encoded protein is CASSSKNEK. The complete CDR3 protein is CASSSKNEKLFF.